These T cell receptor beta chains were read from a single sample in a study of cytomegalovirus exposure and HLA in healthy donors. Sequenced by immunoSEQ multiplex PCR; TCRdb stores in-frame clones only, minus some. Of 150,000 to 250,000 clones in the sample, 79% were seen once. Sequenced input: PBMCs. The receptors stem from a woman aged 30 to 39 in good health and CMV-seropositive. CDR3s include the opening cysteine and the closing phenylalanine or tryptophan. A D gene is named only where the DNA matches it firmly. The size of a clone is reported for some rows only, either as once, few or many, or as a class for expanded clones.

v_call	d_call	clone_size	j_call	cdr3_aa	cdr3_nt
TRBV29-1	TRBD1	NA	TRBJ1-2	CSVEETTGPWGYTF	TGCAGCGTTGAAGAAACGACAGGGCCATGGGGCTACACCTTC
TRBV6-5	NA	NA	TRBJ2-1	CASLSGLDEQFF	TGTGCCAGTCTATCAGGTCTTGATGAGCAGTTCTTC
TRBV25-1	TRBD1	NA	TRBJ1-5	CASSPETGNQPQHF	TGTGCCAGCAGCCCAGAGACAGGGAACCAGCCCCAGCATTTT
TRBV27	TRBD1	NA	TRBJ2-3	CASRDRGATDTQYF	TGTGCCAGCCGGGACAGGGGGGCCACAGATACGCAGTATTTT
TRBV6-5	NA	NA	TRBJ2-7	CASSYGPEQYF	TGTGCCAGCAGTTACGGGCCGGAGCAGTACTTC
TRBV6-4	TRBD1	NA	TRBJ2-2	CASSEMTGTLNTGELFF	TGTGCCAGCAGCGAGATGACAGGGACGTTGAACACCGGGGAGCTGTTTTTT
TRBV30	NA	NA	TRBJ1-1	CAWSMGGNEAFF	TGTGCCTGGTCGATGGGGGGTAATGAAGCTTTCTTT
TRBV7-8	TRBD1	NA	TRBJ2-4	CASIPGQGAGNIQYF	TGTGCCAGCATACCGGGACAGGGGGCGGGGAACATTCAGTACTTC
TRBV7-2	NA	NA	TRBJ2-5	CASRVPGGETQYF	TGTGCCAGCAGGGTTCCCGGAGGAGAGACCCAGTACTTC
TRBV9	TRBD1	NA	TRBJ2-5	CASSAGQGWETQYF	TGTGCCAGCAGCGCGGGACAGGGGTGGGAGACCCAGTACTTC
TRBV9	NA	NA	TRBJ2-1	CASSAPQGVPRSNEQFF	TGTGCCAGCAGCGCTCCTCAAGGGGTGCCCCGAAGCAATGAGCAGTTCTTC
TRBV4-1	TRBD1	NA	TRBJ2-2	CASSQMGQGITGELFF	TGCGCCAGCAGCCAAATGGGACAGGGGATCACCGGGGAGCTGTTTTTT
TRBV5-4	TRBD1	NA	TRBJ1-2	CASSSDRGLSGYTF	TGTGCCAGCAGCAGCGACAGGGGGCTTAGTGGCTACACCTTC
TRBV4-1	TRBD1	few	TRBJ1-1	CASSRRQGMEAFF	TGCGCCAGCAGCCGCCGACAGGGGATGGAAGCTTTCTTT
TRBV6-5	TRBD1	NA	TRBJ2-4	CASSYYRGRTNIQYF	TGTGCCAGCAGTTACTACAGGGGAAGGACAAACATTCAGTACTTC
TRBV27	NA	NA	TRBJ1-4	CASQLAGGTNEKLFF	TGTGCCAGCCAGTTGGCGGGGGGAACTAATGAAAAACTGTTTTTT
TRBV5-1	NA	NA	TRBJ1-2	CASSLEPRGGYTF	TGCGCCAGCAGCTTGGAACCGCGAGGCGGCTACACCTTC
TRBV11-3	NA	few	TRBJ2-1	CASSPDPGYYNEQFF	TGTGCCAGCAGCCCAGATCCGGGTTACTACAATGAGCAGTTCTTC
TRBV5-4	TRBD1	NA	TRBJ2-3	CASSLEGGGSSTDTQYF	TGTGCCAGCAGCTTGGAAGGGGGCGGCTCTAGCACAGATACGCAGTATTTT
TRBV4-2	TRBD1	NA	TRBJ1-2	CASSQEPTGPSSIYGYTF	TGTGCCAGCAGCCAAGAACCGACAGGGCCCTCCTCTATCTATGGCTACACCTTC
TRBV7-2	NA	once	TRBJ1-4	CASSSPDSLNEKLFF	TGTGCCAGCAGCTCACCGGACAGCTTAAATGAAAAACTGTTTTTT
TRBV7-2	NA	NA	TRBJ2-5	CASSPGLREETQYF	TGTGCCAGCAGCCCAGGGCTAAGGGAAGAGACCCAGTACTTC
TRBV19	NA	NA	TRBJ1-2	CASSIDLLTHGYTF	TGTGCCAGTAGTATAGACCTCTTGACACATGGCTACACCTTC
TRBV27	TRBD2	NA	TRBJ2-2	CASSTKGGANTGELFF	TGTGCCAGCAGCACCAAGGGAGGGGCGAACACCGGGGAGCTGTTTTTT
TRBV28	NA	NA	TRBJ1-2	CASRPPLGAYGYTF	TGTGCCAGCAGACCCCCGTTGGGGGCGTACGGCTACACCTTC
TRBV9	NA	NA	TRBJ2-3	CASSVDESDTQYF	TGTGCCAGCAGCGTAGATGAGTCAGATACGCAGTATTTT
TRBV6-5	NA	once	TRBJ2-7	CASSITGGEQYF	TGTGCCAGCAGCATCACTGGAGGCGAGCAGTACTTC
TRBV15	TRBD1	NA	TRBJ2-4	CATSSGRDRLDLGIQYF	TGTGCCACCAGCAGTGGAAGGGACAGGTTGGATTTGGGCATTCAGTACTTC
TRBV27	NA	once	TRBJ2-4	CASSHGGPWDLAKNIQYF	TGTGCCAGCAGTCACGGGGGGCCGTGGGACTTAGCCAAAAACATTCAGTACTTC
TRBV5-6	NA	NA	TRBJ1-6	CASSLVRGAGSYNSPLHF	TGTGCCAGCAGCTTGGTGCGGGGGGCCGGCTCCTATAATTCACCCCTCCACTTT
TRBV29-1	TRBD1	once	TRBJ2-5	CSVERQGQETQYF	TGCAGCGTAGAGAGACAGGGTCAAGAGACCCAGTACTTC
TRBV11-2	NA	NA	TRBJ2-7	CASSPGAGQSSYEQYF	TGTGCCAGCAGCCCCGGCGCGGGGCAGAGCTCCTACGAGCAGTACTTC
TRBV4-3	NA	NA	TRBJ2-7	CASSQGLETPGLDEQYF	TGCGCCAGCAGCCAAGGTCTTGAGACCCCAGGGCTGGACGAGCAGTACTTC
TRBV10-1	TRBD1	NA	TRBJ2-7	CASSDLGQGAYEQYF	TGCGCCAGCAGTGACTTGGGACAGGGAGCTTACGAGCAGTACTTC
TRBV7-2	NA	few	TRBJ1-1	CASSLETGRNTEAFF	TGTGCCAGCAGCTTAGAAACAGGCCGGAACACTGAAGCTTTCTTT
TRBV5-1	TRBD1	NA	TRBJ2-3	CASSLGTGGDTQYF	TGCGCCAGCAGCTTGGGTACAGGGGGGGATACGCAGTATTTT
TRBV9	NA	NA	TRBJ2-7	CASSVGEGEQYF	TGTGCCAGCAGCGTAGGCGAGGGCGAGCAGTACTTC
TRBV9	NA	NA	TRBJ1-5	CASSVGGYNQPQHF	TGTGCCAGCAGCGTCGGGGGGTACAATCAGCCCCAGCATTTT
TRBV5-1	NA	NA	TRBJ2-7	CASSLDQTYEQYF	TGCGCCAGCAGCTTGGACCAGACCTACGAGCAGTACTTC
TRBV19	NA	NA	TRBJ2-1	CASSIDPPGDEQFF	TGTGCCAGTAGTATAGACCCCCCAGGCGATGAGCAGTTCTTC
TRBV5-1	TRBD2	NA	TRBJ2-4	CASSSPGLAGVNIQYF	TGCGCCAGCAGCTCCCCGGGACTAGCGGGGGTAAACATTCAGTACTTC
TRBV7-9	NA	NA	TRBJ1-1	CASSLGGYDTEAFF	TGTGCCAGCAGCTTAGGGGGCTACGACACTGAAGCTTTCTTT
TRBV14	NA	NA	TRBJ2-5	CASSPFLDRLPGTQYF	TGTGCCAGCAGCCCATTCCTCGACAGGCTGCCGGGGACCCAGTACTTC
TRBV5-4	NA	NA	TRBJ1-2	CASSPPTANYGYTF	TGTGCCAGCAGCCCACCCACAGCTAACTATGGCTACACCTTC
TRBV7-2	TRBD1	NA	TRBJ2-7	CASSRHGTGGFYEQYF	TGTGCCAGCAGCAGACATGGGACAGGGGGTTTCTACGAGCAGTACTTC
TRBV5-1	TRBD1	NA	TRBJ2-5	CASSLEGQGKTQYF	TGCGCCAGCAGCTTGGAGGGACAGGGAAAGACCCAGTACTTC
TRBV7-2	NA	NA	TRBJ2-1	CASSSESSYNEQFF	TGTGCCAGCAGCTCCGAGAGCTCCTACAATGAGCAGTTCTTC
TRBV7-6	NA	NA	TRBJ1-1	CASSPQGLMNTEAFF	TGTGCCAGCAGCCCTCAGGGGCTGATGAACACTGAAGCTTTCTTT
TRBV6-5	NA	NA	TRBJ2-2	CASSYSRGPFSGELFF	TGTGCCAGCAGTTATAGTAGGGGCCCATTTTCAGGGGAGCTGTTTTTT
TRBV29-1	TRBD1	NA	TRBJ1-2	CSVEYRGWSYGYTF	TGCAGCGTTGAGTACAGGGGCTGGAGCTATGGCTACACCTTC
TRBV10-3	TRBD1	NA	TRBJ1-2	CAIRGGNKFGYTF	TGTGCCATCAGAGGGGGCAACAAGTTTGGCTACACCTTC
TRBV6-6	TRBD1	NA	TRBJ2-1	CASSYRDRGLGEQFF	TGTGCCAGCAGTTACCGGGACAGGGGGCTGGGTGAGCAGTTCTTC
TRBV4-1	TRBD1	NA	TRBJ1-2	CASSRSTGQDIGYTF	TGCGCCAGCAGCCGATCGACAGGACAGGACATAGGCTACACCTTC